This T cell receptor (beta chain) came from a study of CD8+CD57+ T cells in acquired aplastic anemia. Across the whole study: Recorded DNA amounts for sorted CD4+ and CD8+ cells had an average of about 3.5 ug.

Germline V lookup: CDR1 SGHDN, CDR2 FVKESK. V lost 0 bases to trimming and J lost 2 bases; unmatched junction nucleotides: 6. CDR3 length: 16 residues. Profiling that covered TCR beta VDJ and CDR3 relied on genomic DNA as its template. TCRdb reanalysed the reads using MiXCR and keeps one entry per CDR3 protein. This table has more than 150,000 distinct CDR3 sequences, 55% to 70% appearing once. This clonotype was seen just once. Antigen unknown. Study observations and caveats: The CD8+ Simpson's diversity of patients and controls was not significantly different. Researchers report that approximately 28 CD8+ CDR3 sequences appeared in both patients and controls.

The sequence was obtained from a human donor with severe aplastic anemia or a healthy control (not recorded which). V gene TRBV14 combines with J gene TRBJ2-5, with 7 bases fitting TRBD2. What was sequenced was sorted CD4+, CD8+, or CD8+CD57+ T cells (not recorded which) from PBMCs. CDR3 DNA: TGTGCCAGCAGCCAAGATTCGGCTAGCGGACAAGAGACCCAGTACTTC. It translates to CASSQDSASGQETQYF.